This T cell receptor (beta chain) was identified during a study of cytomegalovirus exposure and HLA in healthy donors (dated by TCRdb to 2016 to 2017). Looking at the study overall: According to an earlier analysis of a few hundred of the donors, about 179 million T cells yielded 120 million or so unique TCR beta sequences and about 300 Gb of sequence data. Typing coverage differed by locus: A, B, C, DRB1 and DQB1 were typed in about 620-630 donors, DQA1 in 500 to 550, DPA1 in some 600, and DPB1 in roughly 470. To decide whether each TCR beta V gene segment behaved as functional or pseudogenic, an earlier analysis of fewer than 750 of the donors relied on high-throughput TCR beta sequencing. On average, roughly 240,000 unique TCR beta nucleotide sequences were sequenced per donor among 300 to 500 genotyped donors of the cohort, with around 19% of those sequences being non-productive. In a later analysis, previously published TCR beta repertoires from 600 to 850 donors were re-analyzed and high-resolution HLA genotyping was added so that TCR occurrence patterns could be studied. The study combined high-throughput TCR immunosequencing, statistical association of individual TCRs with disease status, and machine learning to predict cytomegalovirus infection status. About five DR-DQ haplotypes were treated as single units for association and clustering because of strong linkage in the cohort. Every discovery cohort repertoire had been produced on one sequencing platform. Both class I and class II loci were covered by HLA typing, at four-digit resolution. The study aimed to test whether signatures of past pathogen exposure could be identified by cataloging public T cell receptors. The study used immunosequencing to profile the T cell repertoires of some 600 subjects and linked those repertoires to cytomegalovirus serostatus. Alongside the repertoire data, information on donor age, sex, ethnicity and CMV serostatus was compiled. An early release that covered some 630 HLA-typed donors contained about 300 gigabases of sequencing data and 65 million to 100 million unique TCR sequences. Rather than using new phenotypic data, the later analysis identified candidate immune exposures from TCR beta sequences and from how often those sequences occurred across donors. Of the roughly 400 genotyped donors, roughly 80% fell in the genetic ancestry cluster associated with self-reported Caucasian donors. A later genetic analysis used genome-wide SNP genotypes for about 65% of the roughly 670 donors, treating that subset as a discovery cohort. In addition to the first cohort of around 670 subjects, a separate validation cohort of 120 different subjects was used.

Study-wide conclusions, independent of this receptor: In a later analysis, TCR association rates were found to vary across HLA loci, with the most associated TCRs seen for DRB1 alleles and the fewest for HLA-C alleles. Most TCR sequences were seen in very few donors, while some public TCRs were found in many individuals. An earlier analysis of approximately 570 of the donors showed that most TCR beta V segments appeared in productive rearrangements either about 90% or about 30% of the time, which broadly matched IMGT annotations. Several of the top co-occurrence clusters appeared to be linked to parvovirus B19, influenza, CMV and Epstein-Barr virus, according to a later analysis. According to a later analysis, most CMV-associated TCR beta chains appeared to be HLA-restricted, and the HLA associations seemed to be driven largely by CMV exposure. A further reported finding was that TCR beta sequences accurately predicted the HLA-A and HLA-B alleles for most subjects in the first cohort. Compared with the roughly 600-donor mean, donors in an Asian-associated ancestry cluster had fewer N-insertions in productive TCRs, according to a later genetic analysis. Because HLA typing was missing for some donors at each locus, association tests included only the typed subset. Assigning TCR associations to individual alleles was difficult when HLA alleles, especially DR and DQ, strongly co-occurred. A later analysis found that HLA-associated TCR beta chains were more clonally expanded and had lower generation probabilities than equally common non-associated chains. The study gave a list of about 170 TCR beta chains associated with cytomegalovirus. A later analysis associated about 17,000 TCR beta sequences with specific HLA alleles at a false discovery rate of 0.05. It was suggested by the authors that the approach could potentially be generalized to other disease states and immunological phenotypes. In vitro tests confirmed that a few of the cytomegalovirus-associated TCR beta chains recognize cytomegalovirus antigens. In a later genetic analysis, a missense DCLRE1C variant was associated with V-gene and J-gene trimming of TCR beta chains, and the association was replicated in an independent cohort. The cohort was sequenced for TCR beta chains only, and without alpha or paired-chain data the features that could be detected were limited. Sequencing depth was assumed to be roughly uniform across donors in the presence/absence analyses, though that assumption may not hold. Correlated functional status among segregating V segments might be attributable to linkage disequilibrium, but an unknown experimental factor could not be ruled out. Because counts were too low, seventeen rarely observed V segments, including chromosome 9 orphons, were left out of the earlier analysis of approximately 500 of the donors. The classifier was reported to diagnose cytomegalovirus status with high specificity and sensitivity in both the original and validation cohorts. The only immune exposure information available for the cohort was CMV serostatus. The sequencing pipeline was judged likely to have produced a cluster of highly shared sequence variants as a technical artifact.

Library method: the immunoSEQ multiplex PCR assay. For the multiplex PCR, a mixture combining 60 forward primers for TCR Vbeta segments and 13 reverse primers for TCR Jbeta segments was used. Amplification of the CDR3 region of rearranged TCR beta genes was performed with a multiplex PCR assay on genomic DNA. The amplified TCR beta libraries were sequenced on the Illumina HiSeq System as 87-base-pair reads. Regarding the original processing steps: A later analysis counted some 74 million unique TCR beta chains across the approximately 700 repertoires, and some 11 million of these chains were shared by at least two donors. Raw reads were error-corrected and collapsed into unique sequences by a nearest-neighbor algorithm in which closely related sequences were merged to remove PCR and sequencing errors. To assign V, D and J gene segments, CDR3 sequences were aligned to IMGT reference sequences. For a sequence to be retained, a match of at least six nucleotides was required to both a V gene segment and a J gene segment. A rearrangement was called productive if the CDR3 had no stop codons and remained in frame with V and J, and every other rearrangement was called non-productive. CDR3 was defined by IMGT convention, running from the second conserved V-encoded cysteine to the conserved J-encoded phenylalanine. Sequences without an unambiguous match to a single V gene segment were excluded from the earlier analysis of about 640 of the donors. In an earlier analysis of several hundred of the donors, V segments were called functional above 56.7% productive rearrangements and were called segregating when the between-donor standard deviation exceeded 5%. A statistical classification framework was built for diagnosing cytomegalovirus status from the catalog of TCR beta chain sequences. In a later analysis, V and J genes were assigned by comparing TCR nucleotide sequences against IMGT/GENE-DB human TR gene sequences. Using the TCRdist pipeline, a later analysis assigned CDR3 sequences along with most-parsimonious VDJ recombination scenarios. In a later analysis, each TCR beta chain was defined by its CDR3 amino acid sequence together with its V-gene family, and reads without a unique V-gene family were excluded. In a later analysis, approximately 590 highly shared, low-generation-probability nucleotide sequences were removed to address suspected cross-contamination and a sequencing artifact. A later analysis calculated a clonal expansion index for each public chain from normalized within-repertoire ranks of inferred template counts. In a later analysis, generation probabilities were computed using a VDJ recombination model fitted to out-of-frame rearrangements, and the results were checked against IGoR. In a later analysis, TCR-TCR, TCR-HLA and TCR-CMV co-occurrence was scored with hypergeometric tests, and a repertoire-size bias correction was applied to TCR pairs. In a later analysis, false discovery rates were estimated by permuting HLA or CMV assignments 20 times. In a later analysis, co-occurring TCRs were grouped with DBSCAN, and TCRdist sequence similarity was added when clustering was performed within HLA-allele-positive subsets. Repertoires with fewer than 30,000 or more than 120,000 public chains, plus five repertoires with anomalous nucleotide sharing, were excluded from co-occurrence clustering. TCRdb retrieved this table from immuneACCESS and kept in-frame rearrangements only. Not all clones are present; in checked studies, unresolved V genes account for under half, and no reason is known for the remainder. The V and J calls and the clone size are those of that table, but D and trimming were determined from the DNA. In this sample the table shows 100,000 to 150,000 clones, approximately 80% of which occur a single time. The ten largest clones capture roughly 1.5% of the sample.

The cohort consisted of 600 or so healthy bone marrow donors. At the time of sampling, all cohort members were nominally healthy, though unrecorded immune exposures were likely present. The donor was CMV seronegative and belonged to the group of under 400 seronegative cohort members. Each donor provided a peripheral blood sample, and peripheral blood mononuclear cells were used for TCR beta sequencing. Genomic DNA was extracted from the blood cell samples with the Qiagen DNeasy Blood Extraction Kit. In the case of this clone: This clone's antigen is unknown. No base qualities exist here, and no much larger clone lies one base off it.

The sample consisted of PBMCs. The source is a female donor in good health and CMV-seronegative.

The bases read TGCGCCAGCAGCCCCGGGGTTTTCGGAGGCTCTGGAAACACCATATATTTT. The encoded protein is CASSPGVFGGSGNTIYF. The rearranged segments are TRBV4-3 and TRBJ1-3, with the D segment identity uncertain. V is cut by 4 bases and J by 0 bases, and the space between the germline ends is 16 bases. Reading the germline V gene gives CDR1 LGHNA and CDR2 YSLEER. The CDR3 starts with the cysteine, ends with the phenylalanine, and has 17 residues. Only CDR3 DNA is held: 51 bases, read in frame from base 1.